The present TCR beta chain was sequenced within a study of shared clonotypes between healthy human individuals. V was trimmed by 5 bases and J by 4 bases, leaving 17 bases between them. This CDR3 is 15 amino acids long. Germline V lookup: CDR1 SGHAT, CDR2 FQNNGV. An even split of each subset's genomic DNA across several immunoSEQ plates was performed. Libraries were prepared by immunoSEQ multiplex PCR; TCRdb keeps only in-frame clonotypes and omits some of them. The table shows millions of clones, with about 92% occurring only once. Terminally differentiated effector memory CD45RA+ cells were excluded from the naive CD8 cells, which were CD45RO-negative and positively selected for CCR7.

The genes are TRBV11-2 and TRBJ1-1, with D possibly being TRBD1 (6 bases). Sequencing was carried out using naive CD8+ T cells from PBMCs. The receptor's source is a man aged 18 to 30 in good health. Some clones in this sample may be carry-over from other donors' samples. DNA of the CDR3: TGTGCCAGCAGCCCCTTGACAGGCGTGGGCACTGAAGCTTTCTTT. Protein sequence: CASSPLTGVGTEAFF.